This T cell receptor beta chain was found in a study of cytomegalovirus exposure and HLA in healthy donors. All donors participated as healthy donors of bone marrow. 60 Vbeta and 13 Jbeta primers were used in PCR. TCRdb's table, derived via immunoSEQ multiplex PCR, lists solely in-frame clones and lacks some. The sample records about 210,000 clones, over 60% being singletons. General study points: CMV serostatus stood as the only immune exposure information on hand. In a later analysis, common viral pathogens appeared linked to several of the most significant clusters. It was reportedly the case that the classifier diagnosed cytomegalovirus status with high specificity and sensitivity.

With respect to this clone: Its antigen is undetermined.

The sequencing input was PBMCs. This receptor was identified in a male donor in good health and CMV-seronegative.

As DNA, the CDR3 is TGCGCCAGCAGCCCTGGGACAGGGGCTAATGAAAAACTGTTTTTT. It is translated as CASSPGTGANEKLFF. This chain links TRBV5-1 with TRBJ1-4; TRBD1 aligns across 10 bases. This CDR3 is 15 amino acids long. The V segment lost 4 bases and the J segment 3 bases; nucleotides outside the gene matches: 3. Looked up from germline, CDR1 is SGHRS and CDR2 is YFSETQ.